What follows are 17 T cell receptor beta chains derived from one specimen sequenced in a study of blood T cell repertoires in COVID-19. The table came from immunoSEQ multiplex PCR; TCRdb's copy has only in-frame clones and leaves some out. Of 200,000 to 300,000 clones listed, roughly 85% were seen once; the top ten hold approximately 8.6%. The specimen was PBMCs or T cells enriched from blood (not recorded which). Source of these receptors: a woman between 50 and 59 years old with acute COVID-19.

The CDR3 here is CASARDKGWGEQYF. The CDR3 DNA reads as TGTGCCAGCGCTCGGGACAAAGGTTGGGGCGAGCAGTACTTC. This chain uses TRBV6-5 with TRBJ2-7; TRBD1 is a possible D gene (6 bases). V gave up 8 bases and J gave up 6 bases, with 20 bases separating them. The CDR3 consists of 14 residues. The germline V gene has CDR1 MNHEY and CDR2 SVGAGI.

This chain connects TRBV7-6 to TRBJ1-1; 8 bases align to TRBD1. Germline CDR1 and CDR2: SGHVS and FNYEAQ. This CDR3 is 15 amino acids long. With V trimmed by 1 base and J by 4 bases, 5 bases remained unmatched. The CDR3 loop is CASSLGTGPGTEAFF. CDR3 in DNA: TGTGCCAGCAGCTTAGGGACAGGGCCGGGCACTGAAGCTTTCTTT. Drawing the rest from reference TRBV7-6 and TRBJ1-1, the complete variable domain is GAGVSQSPRYKVTKRGQDVALRCDPISGHVSLYWYRQALGQGPEFLTYFNYEAQQDKSGLPNDRFSAERPEGSISTLTIQRTEQRDSAMYRCASSLGTGPGTEAFFGQGTRLTVV.

The chain links TRBV5-4 to TRBJ1-6; a possible D gene is TRBD1 (5 bases). The V and J ends lost 4 bases and 10 bases respectively, with 15 bases between them. The germline V gene has CDR1 SGHNT and CDR2 YYREEE (reference sequence). CDR3 length: 14 amino acids. CDR3 DNA sequence: TGTGCCAGCAGCCACGAAAGGGGTGACTCACCCCTCCACTTT. Translated: CASSHERGDSPLHF.

The genes are TRBV11-2 and TRBJ1-2; 8 nucleotides align to TRBD1. The V gene end was trimmed by 5 bases and the J gene end by 8 bases; junction bases not matched to a gene: 13. Germline V gene sequence: CDR1 SGHAT, CDR2 FQNNGV. CDR3 size: 15 residues. CDR3 sequence (DNA): TGTGCCAGCAGCCAATCGGACAGGGCCCAGGGGGGCTACACCTTC. This encodes CASSQSDRAQGGYTF.

The V call is TRBV14, the J call TRBJ2-3, with 10 bases that match TRBD2. The trim removed 0 bases at V and 2 bases at J, leaving 8 bases unmatched. Germline V lookup: CDR1 SGHDN, CDR2 FVKESK. The CDR3 is 18 residues long. In DNA, the CDR3 is TGTGCCAGCAGCCAAGATAGCAGGACTAGCGGCTTCACAGATACGCAGTATTTT. Translated: CASSQDSRTSGFTDTQYF. Using reference TRBV14 and TRBJ2-3 for the parts outside the CDR3, the full variable domain is EAGVTQFPSHSVIEKGQTVTLRCDPISGHDNLYWYRRVMGKEIKFLLHFVKESKQDESGMPNNRFLAERTGGTYSTLKVQPAELEDSGVYFCASSQDSRTSGFTDTQYFGPGTRLTVL.

V is TRBV3-1 (or the pseudogene TRBV3-2) and J is TRBJ1-2; possibly TRBD1 for D (6 bases). V was clipped by 2 bases and J by 6 bases, with 16 bases between them. The CDR3 is 15 amino acids. CDR1 and CDR2 (germline): LGHDT, YNNKEL (reference sequence). This CDR3 reads CASSQPPTGVDGYTF. The DNA for the CDR3 is TGTGCCAGCAGCCAACCCCCGACAGGTGTAGATGGCTACACCTTC.

This clone was seen a handful of times. This chain uses TRBV6-5 with TRBJ1-1; weak D call: TRBD1 (5 bases). This CDR3 is 13 amino acids long. Trimming took 11 bases from V and 1 from J, leaving 14 bases between them. Germline V gene data show CDR1 as MNHEY and CDR2 as SVGAGI. DNA for the CDR3: TGTGCCGGGCGACAGAGACCGAACACTGAAGCTTTCTTT. Its translation: CAGRQRPNTEAFF.

The chain combines TRBV27 with TRBJ1-4; a possible D gene is TRBD1 (6 bases). The CDR3 loop spans 16 amino acids. The germline V gene has CDR1 MNHEY and CDR2 SMNVEV (reference sequence). V gave up 1 base and J gave up 2 bases, with 11 bases separating them. The CDR3 sequence is CASSLLGAGTNEKLFF. DNA of the CDR3: TGTGCCAGCAGTTTATTGGGGGCTGGGACTAATGAAAAACTGTTTTTT.

On this clone: Within the sample, other DNA sequences also encode this same CDR3. The V and J genes are TRBV19 and TRBJ1-1; possibly TRBD1 for D (5 bases). Trimming stripped 2 bases from V and 8 bases from J, with 12 bases between. This CDR3 region has 13 residues. In germline, CDR1 is LNHDA, CDR2 SQIVND (reference sequence). This CDR3 reads CASSIRARTEAFF. In nucleotides, the CDR3 is TGTGCCAGTAGTATAAGGGCACGGACAGAAGCTTTCTTT.

The chain couples TRBV2 to TRBJ2-1, with 11 bases lining up with TRBD2. J was trimmed by 6 bases and V by 4 bases; bases with no gene match: 2. The CDR3 has 14 amino acids. CDR1 is SNHLY and CDR2 is FYNNEI in the germline V gene. CDR3 DNA sequence: TGTGCCAGCAGTGTACTAGCGGGGGCCAATGAGCAGTTCTTC. Protein sequence: CASSVLAGANEQFF.

V and J are TRBV6-5 and TRBJ1-2; a weak D match, TRBD1 (5 bases). Looked up from germline, CDR1 is MNHEY and CDR2 is SVGAGI. Trimming pared 5 bases from V and 2 bases from J, leaving 12 bases between. This CDR3 contains 14 residues. CDR3 sequence (DNA): TGTGCCAGCAGTCCGGGGGTGGGAAACTATGGCTACACCTTC. Translating it yields CASSPGVGNYGYTF.

Of note for this clone: The same CDR3 arises from other DNA sequences in this sample as well. The chain employs TRBV30 and TRBJ1-2; 8 nucleotides match TRBD1. Unmatched junction bases numbered 7, after V lost 3 bases and J lost 4 bases. The CDR3 is 14 amino acids. Germline CDR1 reads GTSNPN; CDR2 reads SVGIG (reference sequence). In nucleotides, the CDR3 is TGTGCCTGGAGGAGGCAGGGGGCGGGCTATGGCTACACCTTC. It is translated as CAWRRQGAGYGYTF.

This clone was seen a handful of times. The J gene is TRBJ2-5, the V gene TRBV7-9; no definite D call. Germline assignment: CDR1 SEHNR and CDR2 FQNEAQ (reference sequence). The CDR3 is made up of 14 amino acids. V was shortened by 1 base and J by 5 bases, with 11 bases between the two germline ends. Written as DNA, the CDR3 is TGTGCCAGCAGCTTAGGATCGGGTTACGAGACCCAGTACTTC. This encodes CASSLGSGYETQYF.

The rearrangement links TRBV2 to TRBJ1-6; 9 bases map to TRBD1. The CDR3 extends over 14 amino acids. V gave up 6 bases and J gave up 8 bases; unmatched junction bases: 5. From germline, CDR1 is SNHLY and CDR2 FYNNEI. The CDR3 DNA sequence: TGTGCCAGCAGCCCGGGACAGGGTCATTCACCCCTCCACTTT. Protein product: CASSPGQGHSPLHF.

This chain joins TRBV18 and TRBJ2-3, with a possible D match to TRBD1 (5 bases). Per germline, CDR1 KGHSH and CDR2 LQKENI. V lost 3 bases and J lost 4, with 20 bases in between. The CDR3 runs to 17 residues. CDR3 loop: CASSPPRAGSYADTQYF. CDR3 DNA sequence: TGTGCCAGCTCACCCCCCAGGGCAGGGTCTTATGCAGATACGCAGTATTTT. The full variable domain, in which reference TRBV18 and TRBJ2-3 provide the parts outside the CDR3, is NAGVMQNPRHLVRRRGQEARLRCSPMKGHSHVYWYRQLPEEGLKFMVYLQKENIIDESGMPKERFSAEFPKEGPSILRIQQVVRGDSAAYFCASSPPRAGSYADTQYFGPGTRLTVL.

This chain uses TRBV30 with TRBJ1-1; the D is unclear. Germline-derived CDR1 and CDR2 are GTSNPN and SVGIG (reference sequence). The V end lost 2 bases, the J end lost 0 bases, and 4 bases lay between the germline ends. The CDR3 is 12 amino acids. The CDR3, as DNA: TGTGCCTGGAGTCCAATGAACACTGAAGCTTTCTTT. This translates into CAWSPMNTEAFF. Filled out from reference TRBV30 and TRBJ1-1, the complete variable domain reads SQTIHQWPATLVQPVGSPLSLECTVEGTSNPNLYWYRQAAGRGLQLLFYSVGIGQISSEVPQNLSASRPQDRQFILSSKKLLLSDSGFYLCAWSPMNTEAFFGQGTRLTVV.

The chain recombines TRBV4-3 with TRBJ2-2; maybe TRBD2 (5 bases). The germline gives CDR1 LGHNA, CDR2 YSLEER. Deletions cut 1 base from V and 4 bases from J, with 13 bases between. The CDR3 spans 16 residues. CDR3 sequence reads: CASSQGLAGPTGELFF. DNA for the CDR3: TGCGCCAGCAGCCAAGGGCTAGCCGGCCCCACCGGGGAGCTGTTTTTT.